This T cell receptor (beta chain) was sequenced for a study of blood T cell repertoires in COVID-19. The J segment lost 7 bases and the V segment lost 3 bases, leaving 3 bases of the junction unmatched. In germline, CDR1 is SGDLS, CDR2 YYNGEE. This CDR3 spans 14 amino acids. The table came from immunoSEQ multiplex PCR; TCRdb's copy has only in-frame clones and leaves some out. Of 200,000 or so clones in the sample, approximately 84% were seen once. This clone was counted a single time. J is TRBJ1-6 and V is TRBV9, with 8 bases fitting TRBD1. The sequenced sample consisted of peripheral blood. This receptor was obtained from a human donor with acute or convalescent COVID-19. The donor label of this sample is uncertain. The CDR3, as DNA: TGTGCCAGCAGCGCAACAGGGGGGAATTCACCCCTCCACTTT. Amino acid sequence: CASSATGGNSPLHF.